The clone carrying this T cell receptor (beta chain) counts as medium-sized (0.01 to 0.1%). The antigen is unknown. CDR3 and TCR beta VDJ profiling relied on a genomic DNA template. TCRdb reprocessed the reads with MiXCR, giving one entry per CDR3 protein. The sample lists approximately 190,000 distinct CDR3 sequences; 48% were seen once. This entry comes from a study of CD8+CD57+ T cells in acquired aplastic anemia. The authors sequenced patients whose flow cytometry had shown CD8+CD57+ cell expansion. Patients uniformly had severe acquired aplastic anemia. Study-level points and caveats: Researchers reported that CD8+ Simpson's diversity was not significantly different in patients versus controls.

Looked up from germline, CDR1 is LNHNV and CDR2 is YYDKDF (reference sequence). The CDR3 runs to 13 residues. V was clipped by 0 bases and J by 8 bases, with 8 bases between them. The TCR sequence derives from a human donor with aplastic anemia. The sequenced sample consisted of sorted CD4+, CD8+, or CD8+CD57+ T cells (not recorded which) from PBMCs. The genes are TRBV15 and TRBJ2-1; D is uncertain. CDR3 sequence reads: CATSRDLVYEQFF. CDR3 DNA: TGTGCCACCAGCAGAGATCTGGTCTATGAGCAGTTCTTC.